This T cell receptor beta chain originates from a study of blood T cells in healthy people across ages. Study results and caveats: Per-million-T-cell TCR beta diversity fell roughly linearly with age.

A second PCR, run for about 7 to 11 cycles, used a sample-barcoded 5' primer plus a J-beta primer mix. Using its own MiXCR run on the 5' RACE reads, TCRdb lists one record per CDR3 protein. Of 1.5 million to 2 million distinct CDR3 sequences in the sample, 35% to 50% are singletons; the top ten hold about 23%. The count of this clonotype is one. The antigen is undetermined. The draw of peripheral blood yielded 8.5 to 10 milliliters from each donor. The CDR3 length is 13 residues. V dropped 5 bases and J dropped 4 bases, with 10 bases sitting between them. The germline V gene encodes CDR1 SEHNR and CDR2 FQNEAQ (reference sequence).

This rearrangement joins TRBV7-9 to TRBJ2-3; no clear D gene. Sequencing was performed on blood. The sequence came from a human donor in good health. This chain's CDR3 is CASSPFEADTQYF. The CDR3 DNA is TGTGCCAGCAGCCCGTTTGAGGCAGATACGCAGTATTTT.